Below are 13 T cell receptor beta chains sequenced from a single sample in a study of CD8 T cells in Susac syndrome. The authors reverse transcribed about 0.5 to 1 ug RNA with random hexamers. Each CDR3 protein gets one entry after TCRdb re-called the immunoSEQ multiplex PCR reads with MiXCR. The sample records some 70,000 distinct CDR3 sequences, around 95% being singletons. Sequences were obtained from CD8+ T cells from PBMCs. These receptor sequences come from a human donor with multiple sclerosis.

The chain employs TRBV27 and TRBJ2-7; 7 nucleotides align to TRBD2. CDR1 MNHEY and CDR2 SMNVEV come from the germline V gene (reference sequence). CDR3 size: 16 residues. V lost 7 bases to trimming and J lost 6 bases; unmatched junction nucleotides: 18. CDR3: CASIPTSTGLHIEQYF. The CDR3 DNA reads as TGTGCCAGCATTCCCACATCTACGGGACTACATATCGAGCAGTACTTC.

The chain is built from TRBV6-1 and TRBJ1-1, with no clear D. CDR1 MNHNS and CDR2 SASEGT come from the germline V gene. This CDR3 has 14 residues. V lost 1 base to trimming and J lost 4 bases, with 10 bases between them. The DNA for the CDR3 is TGTGCCAGCAGTGAAGGTCTGGGATTCACTGAAGCTTTCTTT. It yields the protein CASSEGLGFTEAFF.

The CDR3 sequence: CSASYPELNTEAFF. For the CDR3, the DNA is TGCAGTGCTAGCTATCCAGAGCTGAACACTGAAGCTTTCTTT. The chain recombines TRBV20-1 with TRBJ1-1, with no clear D. The CDR3 has 14 amino acids. Trimming stripped 3 bases from V and 0 bases from J, with 11 bases between. From germline, CDR1 is DFQATT and CDR2 SNEGSKA (reference sequence).

The chain links TRBV24-1 to TRBJ1-1, with TRBD1 matching 7 bases. The CDR3 contains 15 residues. V gave up 4 bases and J gave up 3 bases; unmatched junction bases: 7. Germline loops: CDR1 KGHDR, CDR2 SFDVKD. DNA of the CDR3: TGTGCCACCAGTGACCGGGACAGTCTAGACACTGAAGCTTTCTTT. It is translated as CATSDRDSLDTEAFF.

V is TRBV3-1 and J is TRBJ2-3; no reliable D call. Trimming removed 2 bases at V and 0 bases at J, with 12 bases between. The CDR3 sequence is 16 residues long. Per the germline V gene, CDR1 is LGHDT and CDR2 is YNNKEL (reference sequence). CDR3 DNA sequence: TGTGCCAGCAGCCAATCATCCACCGCGAGCACAGATACGCAGTATTTT. This codes for CASSQSSTASTDTQYF.

The rearrangement links TRBV7-9 to TRBJ2-7, with D tentatively TRBD2 (6 bases). The V gene's germline CDR1 is SEHNR and CDR2 FQNEAQ (reference sequence). Trimming cost V 1 base and J 0 bases, with 10 bases left between them. The CDR3 extends over 15 amino acids. Here the CDR3 reads CASSLEGLHSYEQYF. For the CDR3, the DNA is TGTGCCAGCAGCTTAGAAGGACTACACTCCTACGAGCAGTACTTC.

J is TRBJ2-7 and V is TRBV3-1; 14 positions match TRBD2. Losses at the gene ends were 4 bases for V and 7 bases for J; bases not matched to a gene: 3. The germline V gene has CDR1 LGHDT and CDR2 YNNKEL (reference sequence). The CDR3 runs to 14 residues. CDR3 nucleotide sequence: TGTGCCAGCAGCCTGGGACTAGCGGGAGAGGAGCAGTACTTC. Amino acids: CASSLGLAGEEQYF.

The chain employs TRBV30 and TRBJ1-5; possibly TRBD1 for D (5 bases). V gave up 0 bases and J gave up 2 bases, with 8 bases separating them. In germline, CDR1 is GTSNPN, CDR2 SVGIG (reference sequence). The CDR3 has 14 residues. DNA of the CDR3: TGTGCCTGGAGTGTGGGACTGGGCAATCAGCCCCAGCATTTT. Amino acid sequence: CAWSVGLGNQPQHF.

The chain is built from TRBV12-3 or TRBV12-4 and TRBJ2-3, with D perhaps given as TRBD1 or TRBD2 (6 bases each). CDR3 size: 16 residues. V lost 7 bases and J 0 bases, leaving 17 bases between the germline ends. The CDR3 region is CASTLGSGASTDTQYF. The CDR3 DNA reads TGTGCCAGCACTTTGGGATCGGGGGCTAGCACAGATACGCAGTATTTT.

This clonotype was observed once. The chain carries TRBV6-6 and TRBJ1-5, with D maybe TRBD1 (5 bases). This CDR3 region has 15 residues. Germline V gene lookup returns CDR1 MNHNY and CDR2 SVGAGI (reference sequence). The germline V and J ends were trimmed by 2 bases and 6 bases, with 14 bases remaining between them. This CDR3 reads CASSYQVEGTQPQHF. The CDR3 DNA reads as TGTGCCAGCAGTTACCAGGTAGAGGGGACTCAGCCCCAGCATTTT.

This rearrangement joins TRBV27 to TRBJ1-3, with D unresolved. CDR1 is MNHEY and CDR2 is SMNVEV in the germline V gene (reference sequence). The ends were cut back, 8 bases at V and 0 bases at J, with 14 bases in the middle. This CDR3 region has 15 residues. The CDR3 nucleotides are TGTGCCAGCTCCCCCTTCCTGAGCTCTGGAAACACCATATATTTT. Its translation is CASSPFLSSGNTIYF.

The V gene is TRBV25-1, the J gene TRBJ2-5; D possibly matches TRBD1 or TRBD2 (5 bases each). CDR3 length: 14 residues. Trimming stripped 4 bases from V and 5 bases from J, with 14 bases between. Germline values: CDR1 MGHDK, CDR2 SYGVNS. The CDR3 is CASSGGEGLETQYF. In nucleotides, the CDR3 is TGTGCCAGCAGTGGGGGAGAGGGGCTGGAGACCCAGTACTTC.

V usage is TRBV15 and J usage is TRBJ2-7; 8 bases are a match to TRBD1. The trim removed 1 base at V and 1 base at J, leaving 3 bases unmatched. Germline assignment: CDR1 LNHNV and CDR2 YYDKDF (reference sequence). This CDR3 region has 15 residues. The CDR3 region has the DNA TGTGCCACCAGCAGAGGGACAGGGAGATCCTACGAGCAGTACTTC. This encodes CATSRGTGRSYEQYF.